Below are 5 T cell receptor beta chains sequenced from a single sample in a study of early T cells in non-severe SARS-CoV-2 infection. Each CDR3 protein gets one entry after TCRdb re-called the 5' RACE reads with MiXCR. The sample holds fewer than 60,000 distinct CDR3 sequences; 9.5% to 11% are singletons and the top ten take about 13%. Sequences were obtained from whole blood. The receptor set was obtained from an adult who was a healthcare worker with PCR-confirmed SARS-CoV-2 infection or an uninfected control (not recorded which).

The rearrangement joins TRBV9 to TRBJ2-3; tentative D call: TRBD2 (6 bases). Trimming pared 4 bases from V and 0 bases from J, leaving 12 bases between. Germline values: CDR1 SGDLS, CDR2 YYNGEE. This CDR3 contains 15 residues. The CDR3 sequence is CASSFGTPSTDTQYF. The CDR3 bases are TGTGCCAGCAGCTTCGGGACTCCCAGCACAGATACGCAGTATTTT.

The chain couples TRBV27 to TRBJ2-7; perhaps D is TRBD1 or TRBD2 (6 bases each). Germline V gene lookup returns CDR1 MNHEY and CDR2 SMNVEV (reference sequence). The V end was cut by 8 bases, the J end by 4 bases, with 15 bases between. CDR3 length: 13 amino acids. This CDR3 is CASARGPTYEQYF. The CDR3 DNA follows: TGTGCCAGCGCCCGGGGGCCCACTTACGAGCAGTACTTC.

The sample holds many counts of this clonotype. This chain joins TRBV20-1 and TRBJ1-4; tentatively, D is TRBD1 (6 bases). Trimming pared 1 base from V and 3 bases from J, leaving 9 bases between. The CDR3 sequence is 14 residues long. Per the germline V gene, CDR1 is DFQATT and CDR2 is SNEGSKA (reference sequence). This chain's CDR3 is CSARVGGPNEKLFF. CDR3 in DNA: TGCAGTGCTAGAGTGGGGGGGCCTAATGAAAAACTGTTTTTT.

This chain connects TRBV29-1 to TRBJ2-5; TRBD2 aligns across 8 bases. Germline V gene data show CDR1 as SQVTM and CDR2 as ANQGSEA. Trimming removed 8 bases from V and 3 bases from J; junction bases left unmatched: 8. The CDR3 is 13 amino acids. In DNA, the CDR3 is TGCAGCCTCCCGGGAGGGGGGAAAGAGACCCAGTACTTC. It translates to CSLPGGGKETQYF.

This clonotype was found many times. V is TRBV6-1 and J is TRBJ2-7, with 10 bases matching TRBD1. This CDR3 is built from 14 residues. Germline CDR1 MNHNS, CDR2 SASEGT. Trimming took 5 bases from V and 5 from J; bases not matched to a gene: 6. CDR3 nucleotides: TGTGCCAGCAGTTCGGACAGGGGGTACGACGAGCAGTACTTC. This sequence encodes CASSSDRGYDEQYF.